These 21 T cell receptor beta chains came from one sample sequenced in a study of metastatic and nonmetastatic thyroid tumors. Via MiXCR, TCRdb re-called the PCR reads. The sample lists 84,000 or so clones; approximately 9% were seen once. All patients were treatment-naive before thyroid surgery. Sequenced sample: blood. All receptors derive from a female donor with papillary thyroid cancer or a benign thyroid nodule (not recorded which). Some clones in this sample may be carry-over from other donors' samples.

V is TRBV20-1 and J is TRBJ2-7; 7 bases align to TRBD1. The germline V gene encodes CDR1 DFQATT and CDR2 SNEGSKA (reference sequence). The CDR3 runs to 13 residues. Trimming cost V 3 bases and J 6 bases; bases outside gene matches: 8. DNA for the CDR3: TGCAGTGCTAGTCCACCACAGGGGAGCGAGCAGTACTTC. It codes for CSASPPQGSEQYF.

This clone has a count of ten or more. The chain recombines TRBV6-5 with TRBJ1-1; D is uncertain. V lost 0 bases and J 2 bases, leaving 10 bases between the germline ends. This CDR3 spans 15 amino acids. Germline CDR1 and CDR2: MNHEY and SVGAGI. CDR3 DNA: TGTGCCAGCAGTTACTCAGGAGTGGGCAACACTGAAGCTTTCTTT. It translates to CASSYSGVGNTEAFF.

This clone came up many times. This sequence joins TRBV6-2 or TRBV6-3 and TRBJ1-2, with TRBD1 matching over 7 bases. The CDR3 is made up of 14 amino acids. Germline V lookup: CDR1 MNHEY, CDR2 SVGEGT. V was pared by 5 bases and J by 4 bases, with 7 bases of the junction left unmatched. DNA of the CDR3: TGTGCCAGCAGTCCGAACAGGGGCGGCTATGGCTACACCTTC. Its translation is CASSPNRGGYGYTF.

The J gene is TRBJ2-7, the V gene TRBV4-2; D perhaps matches TRBD2 (7 bases). Looked up from germline, CDR1 is LGHNA and CDR2 is YNFKEQ. The CDR3 runs 16 residues. V lost 0 bases, J lost 3 bases, and 15 bases lay in between. This CDR3 is CASSQDGGGTNYEQYF. Here the CDR3 DNA reads TGTGCCAGCAGCCAAGATGGCGGGGGCACAAACTACGAGCAGTACTTC.

This clone came up many times. The chain is built from TRBV6-4 and TRBJ1-1, with TRBD1 as a possible D gene (6 bases). The CDR3 contains 15 residues. Trimming cost V 7 bases and J 0 bases, with 15 bases left between them. From germline, CDR1 is MRHNA and CDR2 SNTAGT. The CDR3 region has the DNA TGTGCCAGCATTGAGGTCGGGGGCATGAACACTGAAGCTTTCTTT. The encoded protein is CASIEVGGMNTEAFF.

Many counts were recorded for this clone. The chain joins TRBV28 to TRBJ1-4; D is unclear. CDR1 is MDHEN and CDR2 is SYDVKM in the germline V gene. CDR3 length: 13 residues. V lost 7 bases and J 5 bases, leaving 11 bases between the germline ends. DNA of the CDR3: TGTGCCAGCACGGCCATTTGGAATGAAAAACTGTTTTTT. Residues: CASTAIWNEKLFF.

The chain employs TRBV14 and TRBJ1-2; D is undetermined. Germline CDR1 is SGHDN and CDR2 is FVKESK. The ends were cut back, 4 bases at V and 2 bases at J, with 8 bases in the middle. The CDR3 has 13 residues. The CDR3 loop reads CASSPARNYGYTF. The DNA for the CDR3 is TGTGCCAGCAGCCCGGCACGGAACTATGGCTACACCTTC.

V is TRBV3-1 and J is TRBJ1-6; D unresolved. CDR3 size: 13 residues. Germline values: CDR1 LGHDT, CDR2 YNNKEL (reference sequence). V lost 4 bases and J lost 9, with 10 bases in between. The CDR3, as DNA: TGTGCCAGCAGCCTAGGATTAAGTTCACCCCTCCACTTT. Its protein product is CASSLGLSSPLHF.

This clone was recorded many times. This sequence joins TRBV3-1 and TRBJ2-2, with a weak D call TRBD2 (6 bases). Trimming pared 0 bases from V and 4 bases from J, leaving 15 bases between. Germline loops: CDR1 LGHDT, CDR2 YNNKEL (reference sequence). The CDR3 extends over 17 amino acids. CDR3 loop: CASSQDHGGLRTGELFF. In DNA form, the CDR3 reads TGTGCCAGCAGCCAAGATCATGGAGGGTTGCGCACCGGGGAGCTGTTTTTT.

This clone has a count of ten or more. The rearrangement joins TRBV28 to TRBJ2-3; TRBD2 aligns across 8 bases. Trimming removed 5 bases from V and 2 bases from J; junction bases left unmatched: 3. The CDR3 covers 14 residues. Germline assignment: CDR1 MDHEN and CDR2 SYDVKM. CDR3 nucleotide sequence: TGTGCCAGCAGTCCAGCGGGGGCCACAGATACGCAGTATTTT. Residues: CASSPAGATDTQYF.

This clone has ten or more counts. J is TRBJ2-1 and V is TRBV6-2 or TRBV6-3; 8 bases align to TRBD2. The CDR3 runs to 18 residues. CDR1 MNHEY and CDR2 SVGEGT come from the germline V gene. J gave up 4 bases and V 0 bases, and 11 bases lay outside the gene matches. In DNA form, the CDR3 reads TGTGCCAGCAGTTACTCCGGATTGTCTAGCGGGTTTTACAATGAGCAGTTCTTC. Translating gives CASSYSGLSSGFYNEQFF.

This clone showed up many times. The chain has TRBV7-3 and TRBJ1-2; D perhaps matches TRBD1 (5 bases). The CDR3 contains 14 residues. Germline CDR1 SGHTA, CDR2 FQGTGA. Trimming took 5 bases from V and 1 from J, leaving 11 bases between them. Here the CDR3 reads CASSPRQNNYGYTF. The DNA for the CDR3 is TGTGCCAGCAGCCCCCGACAGAATAACTATGGCTACACCTTC.

Ten or more counts support this clone. The J gene is TRBJ1-5, the V gene TRBV19, with 9 bases fitting TRBD1. The CDR3 has 14 amino acids. V shed 5 bases and J 8 bases; nucleotides not matched to a gene: 7. Germline V gene data show CDR1 as LNHDA and CDR2 as SQIVND (reference sequence). The CDR3 sequence is CASSFQDRGKPQHF. The CDR3 DNA reads as TGTGCCAGTAGTTTCCAGGACAGGGGAAAGCCCCAGCATTTT. The variable domain in full, completed from reference TRBV19 and TRBJ1-5, reads DGGITQSPKYLFRKEGQNVTLSCEQNLNHDAMYWYRQDPGQGLRLIYYSQIVNDFQKGDIAEGYSVSREKKESFPLTVTSAQKNPTAFYLCASSFQDRGKPQHFGDGTRLSIL.

Ten or more counts support this clone. Written as DNA, the CDR3 is TGTGCCAGCAGCTATTTAGGTGGCGGATCGTACGAGCAGTACTTC. It translates to CASSYLGGGSYEQYF. The chain has TRBV5-6 and TRBJ2-7, with D unresolved. The CDR3 runs to 15 residues. Per germline, CDR1 SGHDT and CDR2 YYEEEE. The germline V and J ends were trimmed by 3 bases and 4 bases, with 17 bases remaining between them.

As to this clone: One end of the junction varies from germline; a read error may be responsible. The rearrangement links TRBV19 to TRBJ2-7; D possibly corresponds to TRBD2 (6 bases). The CDR3 consists of 14 residues. Germline CDR1 and CDR2: LNHDA and SQIVND (reference sequence). DNA of the CDR3: TGTTCCAGTAGTATGGAAGGAGGGTCCTATGAGCAGTACTTC. It translates to CSSSMEGGSYEQYF.

This clone was seen ten or more times. The chain links TRBV5-1 to TRBJ2-1; 13 bases are shared with TRBD2. The trim removed 4 bases at V and 10 bases at J, leaving 11 bases unmatched. The CDR3 is 16 amino acids. Looked up from germline, CDR1 is SGHRS and CDR2 is YFSETQ. The CDR3 reads CASSETSGGPQWEQFF. The CDR3 DNA reads TGCGCCAGCAGCGAGACTAGCGGGGGGCCGCAATGGGAGCAGTTCTTC. The variable domain in full, with the rest retrieved from reference TRBV5-1 and TRBJ2-1, is KAGVTQTPRYLIKTRGQQVTLSCSPISGHRSVSWYQQTPGQGLQFLFEYFSETQRNKGNFPGRFSGRQFSNSRSEMNVSTLELGDSALYLCASSETSGGPQWEQFFGPGTRLTVL.

This clone was picked up a small number of times. The chain uses TRBV28 and TRBJ1-3; D is unresolved. The ends were cut back, 7 bases at V and 6 bases at J, with 22 bases in the middle. Germline V lookup: CDR1 MDHEN, CDR2 SYDVKM. The CDR3 is 16 amino acids. The CDR3, as DNA: TGTGCCAGCATTTTCCTTGCCGTTGGGGTTCTAAACACCATATATTTT. Translation gives CASIFLAVGVLNTIYF. Combining the CDR3 with reference TRBV28 and TRBJ1-3 gives the whole variable domain DVKVTQSSRYLVKRTGEKVFLECVQDMDHENMFWYRQDPGLGLRLIYFSYDVKMKEKGDIPEGYSVSREKKERFSLILESASTNQTSMYLCASIFLAVGVLNTIYFGEGSWLTVV.

This clone was counted ten times or more. This CDR3 reads CASEGQGVADTQYF. The DNA for the CDR3 is TGCGCCAGCGAGGGGCAGGGGGTTGCAGATACGCAGTATTTT. This chain joins TRBV5-1 and TRBJ2-3, with 7 bases matching TRBD1. CDR1 and CDR2 (germline): SGHRS, YFSETQ. The junction had 9 bases not matched to a gene; V was cut back by 7 bases and J by 4 bases. The CDR3 runs 14 residues. Looking up the rest from reference TRBV5-1 and TRBJ2-3 gives the full variable domain: KAGVTQTPRYLIKTRGQQVTLSCSPISGHRSVSWYQQTPGQGLQFLFEYFSETQRNKGNFPGRFSGRQFSNSRSEMNVSTLELGDSALYLCASEGQGVADTQYFGPGTRLTVL.

This clone was seen ten or more times. The V gene is TRBV2, the J gene TRBJ1-5; unclear D gene. The ends were cut back, 5 bases at V and 3 bases at J, with 8 bases in the middle. In germline, CDR1 is SNHLY, CDR2 FYNNEI. The CDR3 covers 13 residues. The CDR3 reads CASSTLYNQPQHF. CDR3 bases: TGTGCCAGCAGTACCCTCTACAATCAGCCCCAGCATTTT.

This clone has ten or more counts. This chain uses TRBV4-1 with TRBJ1-6, with TRBD1 matching 7 bases. The CDR3 sequence is 14 residues long. The V and J ends lost 3 bases and 4 bases, in that order; junction bases with no gene match: 0. Germline V CDR1 and CDR2: MGHRA, YSYEKL. The CDR3 here is CASSQGQYNSPLHF. For the CDR3, the DNA is TGCGCCAGCAGCCAGGGACAGTATAATTCACCCCTCCACTTT.

This clone was seen many times. V usage is TRBV11-2 and J usage is TRBJ2-5, with 9 nucleotides matching TRBD1. Germline CDR1 reads SGHAT; CDR2 reads FQNNGV. The ends lost 11 bases at V and 5 bases at J; junction bases unmatched: 9. The CDR3 has 13 amino acids. DNA for the CDR3: TGTGCCTCCCTTCACGACAGGGGGGAGACCCAGTACTTC. Translating gives CASLHDRGETQYF.